This record covers a single TCR beta chain. Its binding antigen is unknown. No much larger clone is present one base from it, and per-base qualities are unavailable. Library preparation used the immunoSEQ multiplex PCR assay. High-throughput TCR-beta CDR3 sequencing of genomic DNA from most patients was performed by Adaptive Biotechnologies. For the original study's pipeline: Adaptive's ImmunoSEQ software was the source of the TCR sequencing data for about 18 patients, while three other patients were processed with MiXCR and VDJtools. CDR3 nucleotide sequences shared between donor and recipient were removed because their origin could not be assigned. To count as alloreactive, a clone needed at least 2-fold expansion over unstimulated cells and a minimum CFSE-low frequency of 0.002% (template counts) or 0.001% (read counts). Clones detected in sequenced pre-transplant spleen, lymph node, or MLR CFSE-low populations of the donor or recipient were defined as mappable. The cumulative frequency of alloreactive clones was calculated as a percentage of all sequences, weighted by copy number. TCRdb mirrors the immuneACCESS table, restricted to in-frame sequences. Some clones are absent from its copies; in checked studies, under half trace to an unresolved V gene, and the reason for the others is unknown. Clone size and the V and J calls come from that table; the DNA yielded D and trimming. Within this sample are about 29,000 clones, with about four fifths of them counted one time only. The ten largest clones add up to around 3.3% of the sample.

The sample comes from a study of graft-versus-host responses after intestinal transplantation listed by TCRdb under 2021. About the investigation overall: The transplants that recipients got were multivisceral, liver-intestinal, or isolated intestinal. A peak of at least 4% donor T cells among recipient peripheral blood mononuclear cells was the definition used for donor T cell macrochimerism. The cohort enrolled 20 to 25 intestinal transplant recipients, one of whom was a retransplant, and a few patients without pretransplant specimens were excluded. Alloreactive clones were identified by sequencing pre-transplant mixed lymphocyte reaction products and comparing them with unstimulated pre-transplant donor and recipient T cells. Rather than being sequenced by the commercial service, samples from a few later patients were sequenced in-house on an Illumina MiSeq and processed with MiXCR. Every recipient was given anti-thymocyte globulin induction, then maintenance tacrolimus and steroids for about 3 years. Bulk TCR-beta CDR3 sequencing was used to track graft-versus-host and host-versus-graft alloreactive T cell clones in the graft, circulation and bone marrow after intestinal transplantation. General study outcomes and caveats: Conclusions were limited by the relatively low number and heterogeneity of intestinal transplant patients. GvH clones were found in recipient bone marrow, and some of the GvH clones appeared earlier in ileal mucosa or blood, which is consistent with an intestinal mucosal origin. High GvH to HvG T cell clonal ratios were observed in the allografts of patients with donor T cell macrochimerism. Early after transplant, peak levels of circulating GvH clones were associated with declines in HvG clones.

Trimming takes 9 bases from V and 4 bases from J, and the germline ends sit 16 bases apart. The CDR3 runs 14 residues from the cysteine to the phenylalanine. Only CDR3 DNA is held: 42 bases, read in frame from base 1. The germline V gene (reference sequence) supplies CDR1 LNHDA and CDR2 SQIVND. To isolate intraepithelial and lamina propria lymphocytes from graft specimens, dithiothreitol, EDTA incubations and collagenase D digestion were used. Bulk TCR-beta sequencing was performed on serial intestinal graft biopsy specimens collected as late as 600 days after transplant. The source was ileum tissue, collected 98 days after intestinal transplantation. This TCR derives from a human patient who received an intestinal transplant, so some T cells may come from the graft donor. The sequence joins TRBV19 to TRBJ2-1, with TRBD1 perhaps the D gene, on 7 matching bases. The CDR3 is CASQPRDRYNEQFF. The DNA sequence is given as TGTGCCAGCCAGCCGCGGGACAGATACAATGAGCAGTTCTTC.